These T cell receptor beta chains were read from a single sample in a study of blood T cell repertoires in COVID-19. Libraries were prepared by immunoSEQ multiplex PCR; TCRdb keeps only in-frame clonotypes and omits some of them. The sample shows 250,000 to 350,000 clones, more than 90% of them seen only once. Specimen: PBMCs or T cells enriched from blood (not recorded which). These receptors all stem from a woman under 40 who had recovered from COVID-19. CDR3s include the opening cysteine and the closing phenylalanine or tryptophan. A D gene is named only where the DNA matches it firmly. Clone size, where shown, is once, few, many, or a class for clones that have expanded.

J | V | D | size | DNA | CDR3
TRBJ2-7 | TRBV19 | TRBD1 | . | TGTGCCAGTACCGGGACAGGGAACGAGCAGTACTTC | CASTGTGNEQYF
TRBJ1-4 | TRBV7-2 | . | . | TGTGCCAGCAGCTTAGGAGCGCTAGAGGATGAAAAACTGTTTTTT | CASSLGALEDEKLFF
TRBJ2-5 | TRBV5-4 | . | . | TGTGCCAGCAGCCCGAGCGGTTGGCTAGGAGAGACCCAGTACTTC | CASSPSGWLGETQYF
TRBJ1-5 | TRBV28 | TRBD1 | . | TGTGCCAGCAGTTTATACAGGACAGGGACCGGGCAGCCCCAGCATTTT | CASSLYRTGTGQPQHF
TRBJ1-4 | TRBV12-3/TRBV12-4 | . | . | TGTGCCAGCATGGGGGCCCGGGGTGAAAAACTGTTTTTT | CASMGARGEKLFF
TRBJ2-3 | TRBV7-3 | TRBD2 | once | TGTGCCAGCAGCGCCGGTCTAGCGGGAAGGGCAGATACGCAGTATTTT | CASSAGLAGRADTQYF
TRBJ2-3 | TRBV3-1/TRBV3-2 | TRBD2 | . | TGTGCCAGCACAGGACTAGCGGGGGTCACAGATACGCAGTATTTT | CASTGLAGVTDTQYF
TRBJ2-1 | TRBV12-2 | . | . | TGTGCAAGTCGCTGCCCAGGGGAGCAGTTCTTC | CASRCPGEQFF
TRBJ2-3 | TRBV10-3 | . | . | TGTGCCATCACCAGACGGGGGGCGGGCACAGATACGCAGTATTTT | CAITRRGAGTDTQYF
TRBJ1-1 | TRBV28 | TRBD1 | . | TGTGCCAGCAGTTCTCCCACAGGGGGGATGGCTTTCTTT | CASSSPTGGMAFF
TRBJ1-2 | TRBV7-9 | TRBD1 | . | TGTGCCAGCAGCCAACTGACAGGGGGCGAAGGTTTTTATGGCTACACCTTC | CASSQLTGGEGFYGYTF